The following is a TCR beta chain sequence with its context. Trimming removed 2 bases at V and 1 base at J, with 9 bases between. The CDR3 contains 16 residues. Germline CDR1 reads SNHLY; CDR2 reads FYNNEI. The sample belongs to a study of CD8 T cells in Susac syndrome. After extraction with the RNeasy kit, about 0.5 to 1 ug of the RNA was reverse transcribed using random hexamers. TCRdb recomputed calls from the immunoSEQ multiplex PCR reads with MiXCR, one row per CDR3 protein. The sample carries around 20,000 distinct CDR3 sequences, 90% to 95% recorded once. The chain carries TRBV2 and TRBJ2-6; weak D call: TRBD2 (6 bases). This clonotype was sampled from a human donor in good health. The sequenced material came from CD8+ T cells from PBMCs. The CDR3 bases are TGTGCCAGCAGTGAAAGGAGGGCTTCTGGGGCCAACGTCCTGACTTTC. Its translation: CASSERRASGANVLTF.